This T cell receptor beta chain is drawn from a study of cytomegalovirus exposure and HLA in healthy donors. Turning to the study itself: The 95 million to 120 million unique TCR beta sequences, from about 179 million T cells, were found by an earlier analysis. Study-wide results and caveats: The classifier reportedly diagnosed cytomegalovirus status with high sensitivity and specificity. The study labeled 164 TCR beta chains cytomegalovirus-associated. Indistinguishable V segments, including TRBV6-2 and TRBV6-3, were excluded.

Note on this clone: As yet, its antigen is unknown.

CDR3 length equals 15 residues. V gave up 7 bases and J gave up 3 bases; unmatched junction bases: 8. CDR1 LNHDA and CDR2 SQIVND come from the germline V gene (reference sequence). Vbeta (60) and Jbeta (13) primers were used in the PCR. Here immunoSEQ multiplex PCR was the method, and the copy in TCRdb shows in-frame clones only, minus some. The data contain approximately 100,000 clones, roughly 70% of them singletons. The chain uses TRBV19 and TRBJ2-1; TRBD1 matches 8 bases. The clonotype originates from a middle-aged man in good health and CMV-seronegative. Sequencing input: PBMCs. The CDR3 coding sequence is TGTGCCAGTACAGGCGGACAGGGCCACTACAATGAGCAGTTCTTC. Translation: CASTGGQGHYNEQFF. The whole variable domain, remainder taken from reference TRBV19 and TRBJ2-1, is DGGITQSPKYLFRKEGQNVTLSCEQNLNHDAMYWYRQDPGQGLRLIYYSQIVNDFQKGDIAEGYSVSREKKESFPLTVTSAQKNPTAFYLCASTGGQGHYNEQFFGPGTRLTVL.